Below, 3 T cell receptor beta chains from the same sample are listed, as sequenced in a study of blood T cell repertoires in COVID-19. Assay: immunoSEQ multiplex PCR; the TCRdb copy retains only in-frame clones and omits some. This sample carries under 300,000 clones, 88% of them seen once, and the ten largest clones take 3%. Sequenced sample: PBMCs or T cells enriched from blood (not recorded which). The receptors were gathered from a woman aged 50 to 65 who had recovered from COVID-19.

The chain combines TRBV5-5 with TRBJ2-2, with D hard to call. CDR1 SGHKS and CDR2 YYEKEE come from the germline V gene (reference sequence). The CDR3 has 15 residues. V lost 0 bases to trimming and J lost 4 bases, with 10 bases between them. CDR3 loop: CASSLAYLGTGELFF. The CDR3, as DNA: TGTGCCAGCAGCTTGGCCTACCTTGGCACCGGGGAGCTGTTTTTT.

Note on this clone: This sample includes further DNA sequences coding for the same CDR3. This chain connects TRBV29-1 to TRBJ2-7; 9 nucleotides match TRBD1. The length of the CDR3 is 13 residues. Germline CDR1 SQVTM, CDR2 ANQGSEA. V was pared by 6 bases and J by 4 bases, with 7 bases of the junction left unmatched. This CDR3 is CSVTGTGTYEQYF. The CDR3 DNA sequence: TGCAGCGTAACCGGGACAGGGACTTACGAGCAGTACTTC.

This chain connects TRBV6-5 to TRBJ1-1; 10 positions match TRBD1. The CDR3 totals 13 residues. V was pared by 4 bases and J by 6 bases, with 2 bases of the junction left unmatched. CDR1 is MNHEY and CDR2 is SVGAGI in the germline V gene. CDR3 amino acids: CASSWDRGAEAFF. The CDR3, as DNA: TGTGCCAGCAGTTGGGACAGGGGCGCTGAAGCTTTCTTT.